The subject of this entry is one T cell receptor (beta chain). The antigen remains unidentified. Produced via immunoSEQ multiplex PCR; TCRdb's table is partial and in-frame only. The sample includes 150,000 to 160,000 clones, about 86% seen only once; the top ten take approximately 2.2%. The data were obtained in a study of cytomegalovirus exposure and HLA in healthy donors. Germline V CDR1 and CDR2: SGHDT, YYEEEE. This CDR3 comprises 14 residues. The trim removed 3 bases at V and 4 bases at J, leaving 5 bases unmatched. Overall study findings and caveats: The majority of TCR sequences were rare, yet some public TCRs appeared in many donors. The listing of 160 or so TCR beta chains classed them as cytomegalovirus-associated.

The TCR comes from a human donor in good health. This sequence joins TRBV5-6 and TRBJ2-7, with TRBD1 matching over 9 bases. The sample taken for sequencing was PBMCs. CDR3 in DNA: TGTGCCAGCAGCTCGCTGGACAGGGGTTACGAGCAGTACTTC. Translated, it gives CASSSLDRGYEQYF.